The subject of this entry is one TCR beta chain. Its target is unknown. These data are taken from a study of T cell repertoires in cytomegalovirus infection. Study at large: Researchers turned to recently identified HLA-C-restricted CMV epitopes as well as well-studied HLA-B-restricted ones. Indications of both CMV infection and matching HLA type were provided by public TCR beta signatures.

One entry per CDR3 protein, called by TCRdb with MiXCR from the reads. The sample yields approximately 910,000 distinct CDR3 sequences, 30% to 40% seen once. Trimming stripped 3 bases from V and 1 base from J, with 8 bases between. The CDR3 extends over 15 amino acids. CDR1 SGDLS and CDR2 YYNGEE come from the germline V gene. Overall study findings and caveats: The cumulative frequency of public TCR beta families identified carriers of CMV plus the relevant HLA.

The chain combines TRBV9 with TRBJ1-6; D ambiguous. The clonotype comes from a human donor in good health (CMV status not recorded). Some clones in this sample may be carry-over from other donors' samples. The sequencing here drew on cultured CD8+ T cells from PBMCs, taken from culture after CMV antigen stimulation. For the CDR3, the DNA is TGTGCCAGCAGCGAGTACGAATCCTATAATTCACCCCTCCACTTT. Encoded protein: CASSEYESYNSPLHF.